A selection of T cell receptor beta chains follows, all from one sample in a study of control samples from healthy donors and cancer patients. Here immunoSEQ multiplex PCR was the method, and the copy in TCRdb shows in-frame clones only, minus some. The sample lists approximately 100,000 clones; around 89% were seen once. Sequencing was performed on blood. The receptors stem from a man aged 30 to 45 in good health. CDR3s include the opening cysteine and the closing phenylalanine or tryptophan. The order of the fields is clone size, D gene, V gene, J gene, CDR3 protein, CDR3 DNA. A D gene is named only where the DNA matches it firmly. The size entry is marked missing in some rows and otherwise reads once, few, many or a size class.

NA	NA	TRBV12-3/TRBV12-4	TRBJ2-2	CASSTGELFF	TGTGCCAGCAGTACCGGGGAGCTGTTTTTT
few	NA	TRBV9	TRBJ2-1	CASSVGGGTPLSNEQFF	TGTGCCAGCAGCGTAGGGGGCGGGACTCCGCTTTCCAATGAGCAGTTCTTC
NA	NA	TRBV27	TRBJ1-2	CASSWGLTVESRGYTF	TGTGCCAGCAGTTGGGGGCTGACAGTCGAGTCCCGTGGCTACACCTTC
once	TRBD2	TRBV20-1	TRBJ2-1	CSASVVAGGYNEQFF	TGCAGTGCTAGTGTGGTAGCGGGGGGGTACAATGAGCAGTTCTTC
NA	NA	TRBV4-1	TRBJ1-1	CASSQPEKGLRTEAFF	TGCGCCAGCAGCCAACCTGAGAAGGGTTTGAGAACTGAAGCTTTCTTT
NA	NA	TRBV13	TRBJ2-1	CASSLRQIYNEQFF	TGTGCCAGCAGCCTACGACAGATCTACAATGAGCAGTTCTTC
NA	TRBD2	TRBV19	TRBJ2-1	CASSIAGGVNEQFF	TGTGCCAGTAGCATAGCGGGAGGTGTAAATGAGCAGTTCTTC
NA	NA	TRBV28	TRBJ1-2	CASSLGPGEGGYTF	TGTGCCAGCAGTTTAGGTCCGGGAGAGGGAGGCTACACCTTC
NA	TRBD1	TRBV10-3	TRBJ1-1	CASGATGFNTEAFF	TGTGCCTCTGGGGCGACAGGGTTTAACACTGAAGCTTTCTTT
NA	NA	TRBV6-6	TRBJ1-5	CASTSAGTDNQPQHF	TGTGCCAGCACCTCTGCCGGGACGGACAATCAGCCCCAGCATTTT
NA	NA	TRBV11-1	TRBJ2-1	CASSFGVNLASREFF	TGTGCCAGCAGCTTTGGGGTCAATCTAGCTTCTAGGGAGTTCTTC
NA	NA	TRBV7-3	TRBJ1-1	CASSLTYGVAAFF	TGTGCCAGCAGCTTAACGTACGGGGTCGCAGCTTTCTTT
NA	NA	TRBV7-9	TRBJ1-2	CASSEIRGSNYGYTF	TGTGCCAGCAGCGAAATAAGAGGGTCTAACTATGGCTACACCTTC
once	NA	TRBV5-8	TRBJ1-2	CASSPGGGYTF	TGTGCCAGCAGCCCCGGAGGAGGCTACACCTTC
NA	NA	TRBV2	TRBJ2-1	CASSGQGGNSYNEQFF	TGTGCCAGCTCAGGCCAGGGCGGGAACTCCTACAATGAGCAGTTCTTC
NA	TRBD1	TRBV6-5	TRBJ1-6	CASSSLGTENSPLHF	TGTGCCAGCAGTTCCCTAGGGACAGAGAATTCACCCCTCCACTTT
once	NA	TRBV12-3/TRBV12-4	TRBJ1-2	CASSFMGSRGYTF	TGTGCCAGCAGTTTCATGGGGAGTCGGGGCTACACCTTC
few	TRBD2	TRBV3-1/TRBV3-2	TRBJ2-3	CASSPTRTSDTQYF	TGTGCCAGCAGCCCTACCCGGACTAGCGATACGCAGTATTTT
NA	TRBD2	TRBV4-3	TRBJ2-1	CASSPVLGGGTNEQFF	TGCGCCAGCAGCCCAGTCCTTGGGGGGGGAACAAATGAGCAGTTCTTC
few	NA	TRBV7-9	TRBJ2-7	CASSLSYEQYF	TGTGCCAGCAGCTTAAGCTACGAGCAGTACTTC
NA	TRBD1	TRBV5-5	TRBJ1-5	CASSLVPGGGNQPQHF	TGTGCCAGCAGCTTGGTTCCAGGGGGCGGCAATCAGCCCCAGCATTTT
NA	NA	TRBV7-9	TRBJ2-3	CASSLEGTGAPDTQYF	TGTGCCAGCAGCTTGGAGGGGACGGGGGCGCCAGATACGCAGTATTTT
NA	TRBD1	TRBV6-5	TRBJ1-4	CASSYGTGREKLFF	TGTGCCAGCAGTTACGGGACAGGGCGTGAAAAACTGTTTTTT
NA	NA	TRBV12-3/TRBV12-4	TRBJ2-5	CASSLIQETQYF	TGTGCCAGCAGTTTAATCCAAGAGACCCAGTACTTC
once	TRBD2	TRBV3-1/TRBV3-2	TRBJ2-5	CASSQGLAGGQETQYF	TGTGCCAGCAGCCAGGGACTAGCGGGGGGTCAAGAGACCCAGTACTTC
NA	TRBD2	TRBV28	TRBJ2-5	CASSSHSGRAALYQETQYF	TGTGCCAGCAGTTCCCATAGCGGGAGAGCCGCTCTGTACCAAGAGACCCAGTACTTC
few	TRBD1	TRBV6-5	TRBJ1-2	CASSYSRTGGGYGYTF	TGTGCCAGCAGTTACTCGAGAACAGGGGGAGGCTATGGCTACACCTTC
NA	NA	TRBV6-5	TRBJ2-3	CASVERTDTQYF	TGTGCCAGTGTCGAGCGCACAGATACGCAGTATTTT
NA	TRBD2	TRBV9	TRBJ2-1	CASSVATSGFNEQFF	TGTGCCAGCAGCGTAGCGACTAGCGGCTTCAATGAGCAGTTCTTC
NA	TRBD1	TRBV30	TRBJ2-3	CAWQRQGGTDTQYF	TGTGCCTGGCAGCGTCAGGGGGGCACAGATACGCAGTATTTT
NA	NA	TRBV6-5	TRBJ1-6	CASLYPAGIPSPLHF	TGTGCCAGCTTATACCCAGCTGGGATCCCTTCACCCCTCCACTTT
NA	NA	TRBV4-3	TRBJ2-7	CASSQGGTYEQYF	TGCGCCAGCAGCCAGGGCGGGACCTACGAGCAGTACTTC
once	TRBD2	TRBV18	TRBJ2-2	CASSPGGFNTGELFF	TGTGCCAGCTCACCGGGAGGGTTCAACACCGGGGAGCTGTTTTTT
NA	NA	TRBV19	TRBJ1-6	CASSILTGNNSPLHF	TGTGCCAGTAGTATACTAACAGGGAATAATTCACCCCTCCACTTT
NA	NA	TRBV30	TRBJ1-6	CAGSPGPNSPLHF	TGTGCAGGGAGCCCAGGGCCCAATTCACCCCTCCACTTT
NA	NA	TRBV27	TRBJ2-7	CASSPEGRILSYEQYF	TGTGCCAGCAGTCCCGAAGGACGGATCCTCTCCTACGAGCAGTACTTC
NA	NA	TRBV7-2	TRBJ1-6	CASSLASPYNSPLHF	TGTGCCAGCAGCTTAGCATCTCCATATAATTCACCCCTCCACTTT
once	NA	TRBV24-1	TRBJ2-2	CATRKTDLSGELFF	TGTGCCACCAGAAAGACAGATCTCTCCGGGGAGCTGTTTTTT
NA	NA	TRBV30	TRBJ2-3	CAWSRVKNTQYF	TGTGCCTGGAGCCGAGTGAAGAATACGCAGTATTTT
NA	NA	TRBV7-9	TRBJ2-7	CASTRTYRDYEQYF	TGTGCCAGCACCCGAACCTATAGGGACTACGAGCAGTACTTC
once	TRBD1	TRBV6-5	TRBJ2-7	CASSRDRSYEQYF	TGTGCCAGCAGCAGGGACAGATCCTACGAGCAGTACTTC